One sample yielded the 9 T cell receptor beta chains listed below, sequenced in a study of blood T cell repertoires in COVID-19. Repertoires were generated with immunoSEQ multiplex PCR, while TCRdb's copy carries only in-frame clones and drops some. The sample has about 74,000 clones, roughly 88% seen once; the top ten hold around 7%. Sequencing used peripheral blood. The source is a woman of 80 years or more with acute or convalescent COVID-19.

The rearrangement joins TRBV7-8 to TRBJ1-6; D not certain. The V gene's germline CDR1 is SGHVS and CDR2 FQNEAQ. Trimming took 8 bases from V and 0 from J, leaving 14 bases between them. The CDR3 has 16 amino acids. Here the CDR3 DNA reads TGTGCCAGCCGAACAGCTCTCAGCTCCTATAATTCACCCCTCCACTTT. This codes for CASRTALSSYNSPLHF. The full variable domain, its missing parts supplied by reference TRBV7-8 and TRBJ1-6, is GAGVSQSPRYKVAKRGQDVALRCDPISGHVSLFWYQQALGQGPEFLTYFQNEAQLDKSGLPSDRFFAERPEGSVSTLKIQRTQQEDSAVYLCASRTALSSYNSPLHFGNGTRLTVT.

The chain recombines TRBV9 with TRBJ1-4; the match to TRBD1 covers 9 bases. J lost 7 bases, V lost 4 bases, and 8 bases had no gene match. Germline CDR1 is SGDLS and CDR2 is YYNGEE. The CDR3 loop spans 15 amino acids. CDR3 protein: CASSPSGTGREKLFF. Here the CDR3 DNA reads TGTGCCAGCAGCCCCTCCGGGACAGGGCGTGAAAAACTGTTTTTT. Based on the CDR3 plus reference TRBV9 and TRBJ1-4, the full variable domain is DSGVTQTPKHLITATGQRVTLRCSPRSGDLSVYWYQQSLDQGLQFLIQYYNGEERAKGNILERFSAQQFPDLHSELNLSSLELGDSALYFCASSPSGTGREKLFFGSGTQLSVL.

The chain uses TRBV5-1 and TRBJ2-1; 9 positions agree with TRBD1. V dropped 4 bases and J dropped 6; count of bases not matched to a gene: 8. This CDR3 has 15 amino acids. Germline loops: CDR1 SGHRS, CDR2 YFSETQ. CDR3 sequence: CASSAGDREGNEQFF. The CDR3 nucleotides are TGCGCCAGCAGCGCCGGGGACAGGGAGGGCAATGAGCAGTTCTTC.

This clone is a singleton in its sample. J is TRBJ1-1 and V is TRBV6-5, with D maybe TRBD1 (6 bases). Trimming removed 4 bases from V and 4 bases from J, with 13 bases in between. The CDR3 covers 14 residues. CDR1 is MNHEY and CDR2 is SVGAGI in the germline V gene. CDR3 amino acids: CASSFTGPPTEAFF. CDR3 in DNA: TGTGCCAGCAGTTTCACAGGGCCCCCCACTGAAGCTTTCTTT.

The chain recombines TRBV27 with TRBJ2-7, with TRBD2 matching 8 bases. The CDR3 totals 13 residues. The ends lost 6 bases at V and 6 bases at J; junction bases unmatched: 7. CDR1 is MNHEY, CDR2 SMNVEV, per germline (reference sequence). The CDR3 nucleotides read TGTGCCAGCAGGAAGGGACTAGAGGGCGAGCAGTACTTC. As protein: CASRKGLEGEQYF.

The chain links TRBV7-8 to TRBJ1-3; unclear D gene. Germline V CDR1 and CDR2: SGHVS, FQNEAQ. This CDR3 is built from 14 residues. Trimming stripped 1 base from V and 2 bases from J, with 6 bases between. CDR3 DNA sequence: TGTGCCAGCAGCTTAGGGTCAGCTGGAAACACCATATATTTT. This encodes CASSLGSAGNTIYF.

This CDR3 reads CASRRDKSNSPLHF. The DNA for the CDR3 is TGTGCCAGCAGGAGGGACAAATCTAATTCACCCCTCCACTTT. V and J are TRBV25-1 and TRBJ1-6; weak D call: TRBD1 (6 bases). V lost 6 bases and J lost 6, with 12 bases in between. CDR3 length: 14 residues. From germline, CDR1 is MGHDK and CDR2 SYGVNS.

CDR3 loop: CASSPGTGRTGELFF. Written as DNA, the CDR3 is TGTGCCAGCAGCCCCGGGACAGGGAGGACCGGGGAGCTGTTTTTT. The chain carries TRBV7-6 and TRBJ2-2; TRBD1 agrees at 9 bases. V lost 5 bases, J lost 5 bases, and 6 bases stayed unmatched. In germline, CDR1 is SGHVS, CDR2 FNYEAQ. This CDR3 spans 15 amino acids.

The chain combines TRBV7-9 with TRBJ1-2, with D possibly matching TRBD1 (6 bases). The CDR3 is made up of 16 amino acids. From germline, CDR1 is SEHNR and CDR2 FQNEAQ (reference sequence). V was trimmed by 6 bases and J by 2 bases, leaving 19 bases between them. The CDR3 reads CASSYMNQGMNYGYTF. For the CDR3, the DNA is TGTGCCAGCAGTTATATGAACCAGGGGATGAACTATGGCTACACCTTC. The full variable domain, rest sourced from reference TRBV7-9 and TRBJ1-2, is DTGVSQNPRHKITKRGQNVTFRCDPISEHNRLYWYRQTLGQGPEFLTYFQNEAQLEKSRLLSDRFSAERPKGSFSTLEIQRTEQGDSAMYLCASSYMNQGMNYGYTFGSGTRLTVV.